Below, 28 T cell receptor beta chains from the same sample are listed, as sequenced in a study of CDR3 diversity in severe acne. TCRdb independently ran MiXCR on the PCR reads; one entry per CDR3 protein. The sample yields over 100,000 distinct CDR3 sequences, about half seen once. The sample was blood. The receptors come from a male donor with acne.

This clonotype has a count of ten or more. The J gene is TRBJ1-2, the V gene TRBV19; TRBD1 agrees at 7 bases. Germline CDR1 LNHDA, CDR2 SQIVND (reference sequence). V dropped 0 bases and J dropped 4; count of bases not matched to a gene: 8. The CDR3 has 16 amino acids. The DNA for the CDR3 is TGTGCCAGTAGTATAGATCGGGACAGCCCTAGCTATGGCTACACCTTC. Translated, it gives CASSIDRDSPSYGYTF.

The CDR3 coding sequence is TGTGCCAGCAGCCCTACGGGGACAGGGGGGCGCGAGCAGTACTTC. It codes for CASSPTGTGGREQYF. The V call is TRBV14, the J call TRBJ2-7; TRBD1 matches at 11 bases. The CDR3 extends over 15 amino acids. The germline V gene has CDR1 SGHDN and CDR2 FVKESK. V shed 4 bases and J 6 bases; nucleotides not matched to a gene: 8.

The chain has TRBV11-2 and TRBJ2-5; 8 bases are shared with TRBD2. The V segment lost 0 bases and the J segment 4 bases; nucleotides outside the gene matches: 7. In germline, CDR1 is SGHAT, CDR2 FQNNGV. The CDR3 sequence is 16 residues long. CDR3 coding DNA: TGTGCCAGCAGCTTAGAAGGGGCGGGAGGTGGAGAGACCCAGTACTTC. This codes for CASSLEGAGGGETQYF.

This clonotype was recorded a few times. For the CDR3, the DNA is TGTGCCAGTAGTGGGGAAGGGGTCAATCAGCCCCAGCATTTT. Its protein product is CASSGEGVNQPQHF. The chain recombines TRBV19 with TRBJ1-5; D perhaps matches TRBD1 (5 bases). Per the germline V gene, CDR1 is LNHDA and CDR2 is SQIVND (reference sequence). Trimming left V 5 bases short and J 3 bases short, with 11 bases between. CDR3 size: 14 residues.

V and J are TRBV12-3 or TRBV12-4 and TRBJ1-4; no clear D. With 2 bases removed from V and 7 bases from J, the gap between germline ends came to 11 bases. The CDR3 extends over 14 amino acids. In DNA, the CDR3 is TGTGCCAGCAGTTTATTGGGGATCCCTGAAAAACTGTTTTTT. This sequence encodes CASSLLGIPEKLFF.

Comment on this clonotype: This clone may be a read error of a much larger clone one base away. Since no conserved phenylalanine or tryptophan closes the CDR3, a read error is the likely cause. This sequence joins TRBV4-1 and TRBJ2-7; 10 bases are shared with TRBD2. Unmatched junction bases numbered 8, after V lost 1 base and J lost 2 bases. The CDR3 length is 17 residues. Germline assignment: CDR1 MGHRA and CDR2 YSYEKL. The CDR3 region has the DNA TGCGCCAGCAGCCAAGTCCTAGCGGGAGTTTCTACCTACGAGCAGTACCTC. Its protein product is CASSQVLAGVSTYEQYL.

The chain uses TRBV2 and TRBJ2-2; D remains ambiguous. The CDR3 runs to 14 residues. V dropped 3 bases and J dropped 6 bases, with 11 bases sitting between them. The V gene's germline CDR1 is SNHLY and CDR2 FYNNEI. The CDR3 region has the DNA TGTGCCAGCAGTGATCGAATCCGTCCCGGGGAGCTGTTTTTT. Its protein is CASSDRIRPGELFF.

This rearrangement joins TRBV20-1 to TRBJ2-7; 10 bases agree with TRBD2. This CDR3 contains 13 residues. V lost 3 bases, J lost 5 bases, and 4 bases stayed unmatched. Germline V gene lookup returns CDR1 DFQATT and CDR2 SNEGSKA (reference sequence). The DNA for the CDR3 is TGCAGTGCTAGCTTAGCGGGGGGCGACGAGCAGTACTTC. Amino acids: CSASLAGGDEQYF.

The genes are TRBV19 and TRBJ1-6; 7 bases fit TRBD1. Per germline, CDR1 LNHDA and CDR2 SQIVND (reference sequence). The junction had 7 bases not matched to a gene; V was cut back by 3 bases and J by 14 bases. The CDR3 spans 13 residues. DNA for the CDR3: TGTGCCAGTAGTATTTTCGACAGGGAATCCCTCCACTTT. Residues: CASSIFDRESLHF.

As regards this clonotype: Possible read error: a much larger clone is one base away. The V call is TRBV6-5, the J call TRBJ2-3, with D maybe TRBD1 (6 bases). This CDR3 has 15 residues. Germline CDR1 is MNHEY and CDR2 is SVGAGI. DNA of the CDR3: TGTGCCACCAGTCTCGGACAGATACCCACAGATACGCAGTATTTT. Its protein is CATSLGQIPTDTQYF.

For this clonotype: One base away lies a much larger clone, so this may be a sequencing read error. This chain links TRBV3-1 with TRBJ2-4; D perhaps matches TRBD2 (6 bases). Germline CDR1 and CDR2: LGHDT and YNNKEL (reference sequence). The CDR3 consists of 15 residues. CDR3 sequence reads: CASSQGGGVKNTQYF. CDR3 DNA: TGTGCCAGCAGCCAAGGGGGCGGGGTCAAAAACACTCAGTACTTC.

This clonotype was seen ten or more times. The chain joins TRBV6-5 to TRBJ2-3; the D gene is possibly TRBD1 (6 bases). CDR3 size: 14 residues. The V gene lost 5 bases and the J gene lost 4 bases, with 13 bases spanning the gap. In germline, CDR1 is MNHEY, CDR2 SVGAGI. The CDR3 DNA reads as TGTGCCAGCAGTCGAACAGGGCCTCCAGATACGCAGTATTTT. The encoded protein is CASSRTGPPDTQYF.

This clonotype was seen more than once but under ten times. The chain recombines TRBV9 with TRBJ1-2, with 7 bases lining up with TRBD1. Trimming at V came to 3 bases and at J to 6 bases, leaving 5 bases not matched to a gene. This CDR3 is 13 amino acids long. Germline CDR1 is SGDLS and CDR2 is YYNGEE. CDR3 bases: TGTGCCAGCAGCGAGGGACAGATTCATGGCTACACCTTC. Protein: CASSEGQIHGYTF.

This clonotype was recorded a few times. The rearrangement joins TRBV5-1 to TRBJ2-1; D is undetermined. Trimming left V 0 bases short and J 3 bases short, with 7 bases between. This CDR3 contains 14 residues. Germline values: CDR1 SGHRS, CDR2 YFSETQ. The CDR3 region has the DNA TGCGCCAGCAGCTTGGAGATAAGCTACAATGAGCAGTTCTTC. Its protein product is CASSLEISYNEQFF.

This clonotype was counted at least ten times. The chain joins TRBV10-3 to TRBJ1-1; D is unresolved. This CDR3 contains 14 residues. V was cut by 2 bases and J by 1 base, with 8 bases left in between. Germline assignment: CDR1 ENHRY and CDR2 SYGVKD. CDR3 in amino acids: CAISEGNRNTEAFF. For the CDR3, the DNA is TGTGCCATCAGTGAGGGGAATAGGAACACTGAAGCTTTCTTT.

In this sample, this clonotype turned up a few times. This chain uses TRBV5-8 with TRBJ1-4; no clear D. The CDR3 runs to 14 residues. Looked up from germline, CDR1 is SGHTS and CDR2 is YDEGEE. V lost 4 bases, J lost 6 bases, and 13 bases lay in between. The CDR3 region has the DNA TGTGCCAGCAGCCGGGCCTCGGAGGATGAAAAACTGTTTTTT. It is translated as CASSRASEDEKLFF.

The CDR3 loop is CATSRDRQDNYGYTF. CDR3 sequence (DNA): TGTGCCACCAGCAGAGATCGTCAGGATAACTATGGCTACACCTTC. V and J are TRBV15 and TRBJ1-2; no definite D call. Germline assignment: CDR1 LNHNV and CDR2 YYDKDF (reference sequence). This CDR3 has 15 residues. V shed 0 bases and J shed 1 base, with 9 bases lying between them.

With respect to this clonotype: A much larger clone is a single base away; this may be a read error. V is TRBV4-2 and J is TRBJ2-5; TRBD1 aligns across 7 bases. This CDR3 is built from 16 residues. Germline-derived CDR1 and CDR2 are LGHNA and YNFKEQ. The CDR3 loop reads CASSQDGPGQQEAQYF. CDR3 sequence (DNA): TGTGCCAGCAGCCAAGATGGTCCGGGACAGCAAGAGGCCCAGTACTTC.

Ten or more counts support this clonotype. J is TRBJ1-4 and V is TRBV6-1; D ambiguous. The germline V and J ends were trimmed by 8 bases and 0 bases, with 10 bases remaining between them. The CDR3 loop spans 14 amino acids. Per the germline V gene, CDR1 is MNHNS and CDR2 is SASEGT. CDR3: CASSFTATNEKLFF. CDR3 bases: TGTGCCAGCTCTTTCACAGCAACTAATGAAAAACTGTTTTTT.

The genes are TRBV12-3 or TRBV12-4 and TRBJ2-7; D gene ambiguous. The tail of the sequence fits TRBJ2-1 better, so the J call may be wrong. CDR3 length: 14 residues. The CDR3 sequence is CASSLALETEEQFF. The DNA of the CDR3 is TGTGCCAGCAGTTTAGCGCTAGAGACGGAGGAGCAGTTCTTC.

Regarding this clonotype: Given a much more abundant clone one base away, this may be a read error. The chain links TRBV28 to TRBJ2-7; D is ambiguous. V lost 4 bases, J lost 7 bases, and 8 bases lay in between. The CDR3 loop spans 11 amino acids. Germline loops: CDR1 MDHEN, CDR2 SYDVKM. DNA of the CDR3: TGTGCCAGCAGTTCAAAGGGAGAGCAGTACTTC. It specifies CASSSKGEQYF. Filled out from reference TRBV28 and TRBJ2-7, the complete variable domain reads DVKVTQSSRYLVKRTGEKVFLECVQDMDHENMFWYRQDPGLGLRLIYFSYDVKMKEKGDIPEGYSVSREKKERFSLILESASTNQTSMYLCASSSKGEQYFGPGTRLTVT.

The sample holds many counts of this clonotype. The chain joins TRBV5-1 to TRBJ2-2, with D unclear. There are 15 residues in the CDR3. Looked up from germline, CDR1 is SGHRS and CDR2 is YFSETQ. V was shortened by 1 base and J by 2 bases, with 9 bases between the two germline ends. Here the CDR3 DNA reads TGCGCCAGCAGCTTGTGGTCCGATAACACCGGGGAGCTGTTTTTT. Translating it yields CASSLWSDNTGELFF.

This chain connects TRBV2 to TRBJ2-6, with unresolved D. The V gene lost 2 bases and the J gene lost 0 bases, with 17 bases spanning the gap. The CDR3 is 19 residues long. The germline CDR1 and CDR2 sequences are SNHLY and FYNNEI. CDR3 nucleotides: TGTGCCAGCAGTGAAAGCCTTGCGTACACCTTCTCTGGGGCCAACGTCCTGACTTTC. It is translated as CASSESLAYTFSGANVLTF.

V usage is TRBV20-1 and J usage is TRBJ2-3; 10 bases agree with TRBD1. Germline CDR1 and CDR2: DFQATT and SNEGSKA (reference sequence). The CDR3 length is 15 residues. J gave up 4 bases and V 6 bases, and 10 bases lay outside the gene matches. For the CDR3, the DNA is TGCAGTGCAACAACCGGGACAGGGGTCCCAGATACGCAGTATTTT. Amino acid sequence: CSATTGTGVPDTQYF.

This chain links TRBV19 with TRBJ2-1; 8 bases agree with TRBD2. The V gene's germline CDR1 is LNHDA and CDR2 SQIVND (reference sequence). This CDR3 comprises 15 residues. With V trimmed by 3 bases and J by 4 bases, 5 bases remained unmatched. In nucleotides, the CDR3 is TGTGCCAGTAGTATTCTAGCGGGCATTTACAATGAGCAGTTCTTC. Translating it yields CASSILAGIYNEQFF.

The V call is TRBV29-1, the J call TRBJ2-7; TRBD1 might be the D (6 bases). Germline CDR1 SQVTM, CDR2 ANQGSEA. V was pared by 1 base and J by 5 bases, with 18 bases between. The CDR3 spans 15 residues. CDR3 sequence (DNA): TGCAGCGTTGAAGGAGGAGAGAAACAGGGTAACGAGCAGTACTTC. Protein sequence: CSVEGGEKQGNEQYF.

This chain connects TRBV19 to TRBJ2-6; D gene ambiguous. V was pared by 5 bases and J by 4 bases, with 9 bases between. Germline values: CDR1 LNHDA, CDR2 SQIVND (reference sequence). The CDR3 length is 14 residues. The CDR3 loop reads CASSPLAGANVLTF. The DNA of the CDR3 is TGTGCCAGTAGTCCCCTGGCAGGGGCCAACGTCCTGACTTTC.

This clonotype counts as medium-sized (0.01 to 0.1%). The chain has TRBV5-6 and TRBJ2-2; 7 nucleotides agree with TRBD2. The germline V gene has CDR1 SGHDT and CDR2 YYEEEE. CDR3 length: 17 amino acids. The ends lost 3 bases at V and 1 base at J; junction bases unmatched: 9. The CDR3 reads CASSSFDPGGNTGELFF. The CDR3, as DNA: TGTGCCAGCAGCTCCTTTGATCCGGGGGGGAACACCGGGGAGCTGTTTTTT.